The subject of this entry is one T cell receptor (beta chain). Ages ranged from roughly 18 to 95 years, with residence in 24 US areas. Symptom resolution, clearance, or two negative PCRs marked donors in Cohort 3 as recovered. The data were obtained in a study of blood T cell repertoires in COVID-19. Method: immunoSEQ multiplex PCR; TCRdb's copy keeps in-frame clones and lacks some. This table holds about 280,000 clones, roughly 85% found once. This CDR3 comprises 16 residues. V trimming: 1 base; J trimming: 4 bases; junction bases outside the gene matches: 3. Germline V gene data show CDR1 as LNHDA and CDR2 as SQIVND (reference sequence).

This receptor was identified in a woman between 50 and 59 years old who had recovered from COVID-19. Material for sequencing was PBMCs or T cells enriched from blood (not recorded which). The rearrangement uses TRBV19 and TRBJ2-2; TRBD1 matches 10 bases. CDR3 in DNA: TGTGCCAGTAGTATAGGGACAGGGGGGTCCACCGGGGAGCTGTTTTTT. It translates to CASSIGTGGSTGELFF.